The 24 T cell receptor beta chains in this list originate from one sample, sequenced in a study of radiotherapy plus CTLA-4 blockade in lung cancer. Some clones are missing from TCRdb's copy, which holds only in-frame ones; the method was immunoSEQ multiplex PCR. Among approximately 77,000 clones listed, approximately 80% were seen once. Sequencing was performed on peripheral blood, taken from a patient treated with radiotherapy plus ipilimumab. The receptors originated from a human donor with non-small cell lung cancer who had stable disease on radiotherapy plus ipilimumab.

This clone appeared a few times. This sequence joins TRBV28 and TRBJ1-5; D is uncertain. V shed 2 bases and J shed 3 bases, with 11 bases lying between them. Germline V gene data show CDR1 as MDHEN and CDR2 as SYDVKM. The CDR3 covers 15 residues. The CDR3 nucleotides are TGTGCCAGCAGTTTACAGGACGGCTTCAATCAGCCCCAGCATTTT. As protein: CASSLQDGFNQPQHF.

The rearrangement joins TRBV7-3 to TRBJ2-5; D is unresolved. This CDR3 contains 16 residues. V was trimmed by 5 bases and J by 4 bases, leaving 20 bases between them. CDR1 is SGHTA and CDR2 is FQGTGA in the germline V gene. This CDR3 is CASSPAPGRSPETQYF. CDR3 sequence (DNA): TGTGCCAGCAGCCCCGCCCCGGGCCGCTCGCCAGAGACCCAGTACTTC.

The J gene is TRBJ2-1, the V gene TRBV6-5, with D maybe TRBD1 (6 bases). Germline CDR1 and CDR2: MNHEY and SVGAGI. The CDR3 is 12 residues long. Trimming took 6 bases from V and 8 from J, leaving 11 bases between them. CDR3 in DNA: TGTGCCAGCAGCCCCAGGGGCGATGAGCAGTTCTTC. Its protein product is CASSPRGDEQFF.

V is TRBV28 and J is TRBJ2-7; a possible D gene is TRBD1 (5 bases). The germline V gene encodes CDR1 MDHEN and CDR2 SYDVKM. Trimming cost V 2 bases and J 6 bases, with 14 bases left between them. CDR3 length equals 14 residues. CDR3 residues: CASSLERFRGEQYF. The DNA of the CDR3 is TGTGCCAGCAGTTTAGAACGTTTTAGGGGCGAGCAGTACTTC.

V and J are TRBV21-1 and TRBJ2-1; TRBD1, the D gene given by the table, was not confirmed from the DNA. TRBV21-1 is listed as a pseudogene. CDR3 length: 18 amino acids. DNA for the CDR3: TGTGCCAGCAGCAAAGCCCCTGGACACGGATCAGCCTACAATGAGCAGTTCTTC. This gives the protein CASSKAPGHGSAYNEQFF.

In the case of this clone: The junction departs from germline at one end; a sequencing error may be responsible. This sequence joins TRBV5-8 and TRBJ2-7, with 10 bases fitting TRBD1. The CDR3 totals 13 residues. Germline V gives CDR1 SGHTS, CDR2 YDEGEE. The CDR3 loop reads CASILGTGVEQYF. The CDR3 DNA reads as TGTGCCAGCATCTTGGGGACAGGGGTTGAGCAGTACTTC.

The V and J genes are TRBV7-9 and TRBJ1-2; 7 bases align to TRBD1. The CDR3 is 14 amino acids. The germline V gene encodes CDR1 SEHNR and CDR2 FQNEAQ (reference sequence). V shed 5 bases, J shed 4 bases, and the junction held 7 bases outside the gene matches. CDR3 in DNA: TGTGCCAGCAGCCCGGGACAGTATGTCTATGGCTACACCTTC. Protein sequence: CASSPGQYVYGYTF.

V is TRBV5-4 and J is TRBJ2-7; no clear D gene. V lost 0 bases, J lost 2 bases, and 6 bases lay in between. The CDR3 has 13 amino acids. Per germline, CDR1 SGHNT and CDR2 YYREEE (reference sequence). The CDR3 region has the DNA TGTGCCAGCAGCTTGGCGCTGGCCTACGAGCAGTACTTC. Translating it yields CASSLALAYEQYF.

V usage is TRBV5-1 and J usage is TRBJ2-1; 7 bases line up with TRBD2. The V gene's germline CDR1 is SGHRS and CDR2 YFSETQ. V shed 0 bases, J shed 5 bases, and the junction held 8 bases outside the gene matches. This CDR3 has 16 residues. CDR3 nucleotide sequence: TGCGCCAGCAGCTTGGCCCTGAGCGGGGTCGACAATGAGCAGTTCTTC. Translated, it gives CASSLALSGVDNEQFF.

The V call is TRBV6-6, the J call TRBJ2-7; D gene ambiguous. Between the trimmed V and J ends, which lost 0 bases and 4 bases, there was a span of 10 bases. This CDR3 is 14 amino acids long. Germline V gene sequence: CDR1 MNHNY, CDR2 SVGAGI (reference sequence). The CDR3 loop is CASSYSTRKYEQYF. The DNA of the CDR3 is TGTGCCAGCAGTTACTCGACCAGGAAATACGAGCAGTACTTC.

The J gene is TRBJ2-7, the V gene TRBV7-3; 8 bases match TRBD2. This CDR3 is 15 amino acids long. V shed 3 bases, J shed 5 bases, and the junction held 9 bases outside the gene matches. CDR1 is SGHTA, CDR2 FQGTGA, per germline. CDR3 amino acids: CASSLTGGPGNEQYF. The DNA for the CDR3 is TGTGCCAGCAGCTTGACGGGGGGGCCTGGAAACGAGCAGTACTTC.

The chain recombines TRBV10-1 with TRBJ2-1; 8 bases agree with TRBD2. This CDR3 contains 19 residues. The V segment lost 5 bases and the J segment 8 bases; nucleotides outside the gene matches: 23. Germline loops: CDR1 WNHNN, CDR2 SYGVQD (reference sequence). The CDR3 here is CASSTGLAGSPRQWDEQFF. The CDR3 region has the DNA TGCGCCAGCAGTACAGGGTTAGCGGGATCTCCCCGCCAGTGGGATGAGCAGTTCTTC.

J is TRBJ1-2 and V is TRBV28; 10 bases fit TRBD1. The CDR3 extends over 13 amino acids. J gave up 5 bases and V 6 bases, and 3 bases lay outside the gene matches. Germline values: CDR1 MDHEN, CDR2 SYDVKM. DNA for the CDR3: TGTGCCAGCAGGGGGGGACAGGGGTATGGCTACACCTTC. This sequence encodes CASRGGQGYGYTF.

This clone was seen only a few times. In nucleotides, the CDR3 is TGTGCCAGCAGTGAAAGACAGGGCATGGGCTACACCTTC. Translating it yields CASSERQGMGYTF. The chain recombines TRBV6-1 with TRBJ1-2; 7 bases map to TRBD1. The length of the CDR3 is 13 residues. Germline V lookup: CDR1 MNHNS, CDR2 SASEGT. With 2 bases clipped from V and 8 bases from J, the junction kept 5 bases outside the gene matches.

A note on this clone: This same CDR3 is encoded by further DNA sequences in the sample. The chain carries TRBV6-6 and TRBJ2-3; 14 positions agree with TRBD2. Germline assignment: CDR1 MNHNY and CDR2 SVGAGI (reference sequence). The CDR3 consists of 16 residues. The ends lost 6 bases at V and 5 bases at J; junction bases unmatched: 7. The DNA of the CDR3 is TGTGCCAGCAGGGGGGGACTAGCGGGAGTCGGAGATACGCAGTATTTT. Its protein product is CASRGGLAGVGDTQYF.

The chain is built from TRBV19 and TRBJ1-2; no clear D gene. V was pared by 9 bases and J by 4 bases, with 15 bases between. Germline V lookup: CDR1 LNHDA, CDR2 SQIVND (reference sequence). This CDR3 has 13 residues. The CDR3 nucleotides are TGTGCCAGCCAATCGGACTTCACCTATGGCTACACCTTC. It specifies CASQSDFTYGYTF.

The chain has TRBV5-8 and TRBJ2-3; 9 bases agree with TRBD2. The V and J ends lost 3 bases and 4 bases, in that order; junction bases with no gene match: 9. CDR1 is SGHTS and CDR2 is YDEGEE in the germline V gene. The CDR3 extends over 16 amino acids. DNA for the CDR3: TGTGCCAGCAGCTATGGGACTAGCCAGGGGGCAGATACGCAGTATTTT. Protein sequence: CASSYGTSQGADTQYF. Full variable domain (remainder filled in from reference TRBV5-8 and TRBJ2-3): EAGVTQSPTHLIKTRGQQATLRCSPISGHTSVYWYQQALGLGLQFLLWYDEGEERNRGNFPPRFSGRQFPNYSSELNVNALELEDSALYLCASSYGTSQGADTQYFGPGTRLTVL.

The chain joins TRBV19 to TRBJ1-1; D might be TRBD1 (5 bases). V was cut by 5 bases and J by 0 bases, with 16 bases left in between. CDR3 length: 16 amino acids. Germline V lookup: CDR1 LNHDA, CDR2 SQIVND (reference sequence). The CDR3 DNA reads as TGTGCCAGTAGTCTCGGGGCTTGGGAGATGAACACTGAAGCTTTCTTT. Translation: CASSLGAWEMNTEAFF.

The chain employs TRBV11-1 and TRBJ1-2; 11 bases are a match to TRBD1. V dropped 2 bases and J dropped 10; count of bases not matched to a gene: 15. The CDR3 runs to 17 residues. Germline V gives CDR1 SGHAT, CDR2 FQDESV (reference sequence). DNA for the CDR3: TGTGCCAGCAGCTTATCTATCCCCTGGACAGGGGGCAGAGACTACACCTTC. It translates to CASSLSIPWTGGRDYTF.

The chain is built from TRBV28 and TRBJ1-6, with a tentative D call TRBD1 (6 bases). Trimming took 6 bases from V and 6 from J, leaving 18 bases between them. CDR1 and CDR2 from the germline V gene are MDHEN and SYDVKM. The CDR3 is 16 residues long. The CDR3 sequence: CASRPGRQDPNSPLHF. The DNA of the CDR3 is TGTGCCAGCAGACCCGGCCGACAGGACCCTAATTCACCCCTCCACTTT.

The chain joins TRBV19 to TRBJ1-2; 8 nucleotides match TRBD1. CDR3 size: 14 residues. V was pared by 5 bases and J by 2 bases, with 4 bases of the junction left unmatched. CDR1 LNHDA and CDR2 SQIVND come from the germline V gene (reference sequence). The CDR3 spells CASSRQGRNYGYTF. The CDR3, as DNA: TGTGCCAGTAGTCGACAGGGGAGGAACTATGGCTACACCTTC.

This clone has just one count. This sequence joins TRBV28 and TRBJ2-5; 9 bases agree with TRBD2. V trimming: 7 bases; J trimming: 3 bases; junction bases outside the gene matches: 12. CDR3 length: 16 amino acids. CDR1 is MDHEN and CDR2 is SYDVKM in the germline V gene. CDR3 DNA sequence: TGTGCCAGCACCTTCACGGAGCGGGAGGCGAAAGAGACCCAGTACTTC. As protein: CASTFTEREAKETQYF.

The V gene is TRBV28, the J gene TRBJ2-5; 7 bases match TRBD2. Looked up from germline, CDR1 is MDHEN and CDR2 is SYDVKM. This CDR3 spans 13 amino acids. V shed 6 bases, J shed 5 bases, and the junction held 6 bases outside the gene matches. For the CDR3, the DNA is TGTGCCAGCAGCTTAAGCGGGGCGGAGACCCAGTACTTC. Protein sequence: CASSLSGAETQYF. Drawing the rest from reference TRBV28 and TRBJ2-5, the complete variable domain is DVKVTQSSRYLVKRTGEKVFLECVQDMDHENMFWYRQDPGLGLRLIYFSYDVKMKEKGDIPEGYSVSREKKERFSLILESASTNQTSMYLCASSLSGAETQYFGPGTRLLVL.

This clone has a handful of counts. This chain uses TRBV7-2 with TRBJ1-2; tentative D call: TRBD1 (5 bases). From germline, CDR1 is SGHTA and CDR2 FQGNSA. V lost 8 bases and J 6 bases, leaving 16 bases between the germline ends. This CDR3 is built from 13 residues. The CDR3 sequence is CASSREGNNGYTF. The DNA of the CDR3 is TGTGCCAGCTCTAGGGAGGGGAACAATGGCTACACCTTC.